This section outlines one T cell receptor beta chain sequence together with its context. CD8+ and CD4+ T cells from blood underwent TCR beta sequencing. Control patients had untreated stable or active relapsing-remitting multiple sclerosis by revised McDonald criteria. FACS was used to enrich TEMRA cells, whereas the CD8+ and CD4+ T cells were obtained by negative isolation. Trimming shortened V by 3 bases and J by 4 bases, and 6 bases separated the two germline ends. The CDR3 is 13 residues long. Germline V gives CDR1 LGHDT, CDR2 YNNKEL (reference sequence). The data are from a study of CD8 T cells in Susac syndrome. Random hexamers primed reverse transcription of about 0.45 to 1 ug RNA. TCRdb independently ran MiXCR on the immunoSEQ multiplex PCR reads; one entry per CDR3 protein. The sample includes about 150,000 distinct CDR3 sequences, roughly 92% of them seen just once.

This chain links TRBV3-1 with TRBJ1-4; D is ambiguous. The TCR sequence derives from a human donor with multiple sclerosis. What was sequenced was CD4+ T cells from PBMCs. The CDR3 region is CASSHLSNEKLFF. The CDR3 region has the DNA TGTGCCAGCAGCCACTTGAGTAATGAAAAACTGTTTTTT.